The clone carrying this T cell receptor beta chain was counted between two and nine times. This table comes from immunoSEQ multiplex PCR, and its TCRdb copy is limited to in-frame clones, with some not included. The profile shows approximately 160,000 clones, 75% to 85% of them singletons. The entry originates in a study of blood T cell repertoires in COVID-19. Specimen: peripheral blood. The origin of this receptor is a woman in her fifties or sixties in a cohort sampled during active or convalescent COVID-19.

The CDR3 DNA reads TGCGCCAGCAGCTCCCGAGGGACGGGGGGCGAGCAGTACTTC. Its protein product is CASSSRGTGGEQYF. The chain has TRBV5-1 and TRBJ2-7; TRBD2 aligns across 7 bases. Germline V gene data show CDR1 as SGHRS and CDR2 as YFSETQ. J was trimmed by 6 bases and V by 3 bases; bases with no gene match: 9. The CDR3 consists of 14 residues.